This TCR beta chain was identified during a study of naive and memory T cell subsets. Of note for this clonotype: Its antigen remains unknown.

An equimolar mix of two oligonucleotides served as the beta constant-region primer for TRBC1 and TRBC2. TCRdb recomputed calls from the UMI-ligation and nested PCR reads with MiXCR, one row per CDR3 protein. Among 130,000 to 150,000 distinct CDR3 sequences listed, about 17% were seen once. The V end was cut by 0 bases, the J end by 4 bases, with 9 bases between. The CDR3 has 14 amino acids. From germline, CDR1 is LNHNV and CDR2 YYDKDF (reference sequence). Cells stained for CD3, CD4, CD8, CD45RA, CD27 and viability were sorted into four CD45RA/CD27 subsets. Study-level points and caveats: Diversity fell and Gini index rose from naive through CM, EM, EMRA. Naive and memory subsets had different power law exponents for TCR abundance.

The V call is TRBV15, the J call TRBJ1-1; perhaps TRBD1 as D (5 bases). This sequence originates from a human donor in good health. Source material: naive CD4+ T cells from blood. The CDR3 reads CATSRDRAATEAFF. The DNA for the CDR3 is TGTGCCACCAGCAGAGACAGGGCCGCCACTGAAGCTTTCTTT.